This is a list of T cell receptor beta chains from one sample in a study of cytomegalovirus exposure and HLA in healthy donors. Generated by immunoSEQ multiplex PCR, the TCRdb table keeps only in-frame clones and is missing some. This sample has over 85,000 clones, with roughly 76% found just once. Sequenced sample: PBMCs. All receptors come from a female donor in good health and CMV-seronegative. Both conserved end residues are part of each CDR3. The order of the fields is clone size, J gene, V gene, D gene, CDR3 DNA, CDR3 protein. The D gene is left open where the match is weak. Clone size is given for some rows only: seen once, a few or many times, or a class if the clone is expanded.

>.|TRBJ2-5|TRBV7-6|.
TGTGCCAGCAGCGTACAGGTTGAGGAAGAGACCCAGTACTTC
CASSVQVEEETQYF
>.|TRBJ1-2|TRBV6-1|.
TGTGCCAGCAGTGAAGGCAGGCGGGGGCCATATGGCTACACCTTC
CASSEGRRGPYGYTF
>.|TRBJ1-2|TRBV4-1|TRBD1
TGCGCCAGCAGCCAAGCACTAAACAGGGGACCAGCTAACTATGGCTACACCTTC
CASSQALNRGPANYGYTF
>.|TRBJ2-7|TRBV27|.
TGTGCCAGCCAGGGCAGGGGAATCGGCGAGCAGTACTTC
CASQGRGIGEQYF
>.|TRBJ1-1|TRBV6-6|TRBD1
TGTGCCAGCACCTTCGACAGGGGGATCTACACTGAAGCTTTCTTT
CASTFDRGIYTEAFF
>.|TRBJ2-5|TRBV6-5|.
TGTGCCAGCAGTTACTCGCCGGAAACAGTTCAAGAGACCCAGTACTTC
CASSYSPETVQETQYF
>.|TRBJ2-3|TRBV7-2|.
TGTGCCAGCAGCCGCGTGGGGGCAGGGAGAGGAAATACGCAGTATTTT
CASSRVGAGRGNTQYF
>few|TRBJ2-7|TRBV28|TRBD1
TGTGCCAGCAGTTTTGCGCCCGACAGGGCGTACGAGCAGTACTTC
CASSFAPDRAYEQYF
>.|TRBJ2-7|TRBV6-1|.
TGTGCCAGCTGTGAAGTTCAGGGTTTCGAAGAGCAGTACTTC
CASCEVQGFEEQYF
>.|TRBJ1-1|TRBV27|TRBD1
TGTGCCAGCAGTTTATCATTGCCTTTGGGACAGATGATGAACACTGAAGCTTTCTTT
CASSLSLPLGQMMNTEAFF
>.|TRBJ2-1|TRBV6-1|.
TGTGCCAGCAGTGAAAGGGGGGGGTTGGAGTTCTTC
CASSERGGLEFF
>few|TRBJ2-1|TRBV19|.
TGTGCCAGTAGTGACGGAGGAGGCGATGAGCAGTTCTTC
CASSDGGGDEQFF
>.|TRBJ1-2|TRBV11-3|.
TGTGCCAGCAGCTTAGAGGGCAGGGAAGGGAACTATGGCTACACCTTC
CASSLEGREGNYGYTF
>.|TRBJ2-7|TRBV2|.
TGTGCCAGCAGGGGCCACCCAACCTACGAGCAGTACTTC
CASRGHPTYEQYF
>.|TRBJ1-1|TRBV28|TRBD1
TGTGCCAACGGGGACAGAGAGAAAGCTTTCTTT
CANGDREKAFF
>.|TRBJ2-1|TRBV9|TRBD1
TGTGCCAGCAGCTGGGACAGGGACAATGAGCAGTTCTTC
CASSWDRDNEQFF
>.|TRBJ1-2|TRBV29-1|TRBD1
TGCAGCGTTGAGGGAGACCTCTCCCCAGGGGGCTATGGCTACACCTTC
CSVEGDLSPGGYGYTF
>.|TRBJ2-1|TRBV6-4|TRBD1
TGTGCCAGCAGTGACTCAAGCGGGACAGGGGAGCAGTTCTTC
CASSDSSGTGEQFF
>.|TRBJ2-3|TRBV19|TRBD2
TGTGCCAGCCGTACTAGCGGGGGAACAGATACGCAGTATTTT
CASRTSGGTDTQYF
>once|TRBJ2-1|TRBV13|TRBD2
TGTGCCAGCAGCTTACCCAGCGGGATCAATGAGCAGTTCTTC
CASSLPSGINEQFF
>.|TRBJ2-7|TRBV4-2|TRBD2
TGTGCCAGCAGCCAAGAAGCCGGCGGGAGGAACTACGAGCAGTACTTC
CASSQEAGGRNYEQYF
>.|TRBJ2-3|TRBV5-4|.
TGTGCCAGCAGCTCTCAGCGGAACACAGATACGCAGTATTTT
CASSSQRNTDTQYF
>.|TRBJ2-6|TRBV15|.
TGTGCCACCAGCAGAGACAGGGAGGTCGCTGGGGCCAACGTCCTGACTTTC
CATSRDREVAGANVLTF
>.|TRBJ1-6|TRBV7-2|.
TGTGCCAGCAGCTTCTTCAGAAATAATTCACCCCTCCACTTT
CASSFFRNNSPLHF
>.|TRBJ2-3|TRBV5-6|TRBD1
TGTGCCAGCAGCTTGAGGGGGACAGCTAGCACAGATACGCAGTATTTT
CASSLRGTASTDTQYF
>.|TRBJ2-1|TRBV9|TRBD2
TGTGCCAGCAGCGGGTCCGGGACTAGCACCAATGAGCAGTTCTTC
CASSGSGTSTNEQFF
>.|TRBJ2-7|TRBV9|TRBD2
TGTGCCAGCAGCGAGACGGGACTAGCCGCCCGGGTGCAGTACTTC
CASSETGLAARVQYF
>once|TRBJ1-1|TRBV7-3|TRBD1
TGTGCCAGCAGCTTGGGGACAGGGGGGGGGAACACTGAAGCTTTCTTT
CASSLGTGGGNTEAFF
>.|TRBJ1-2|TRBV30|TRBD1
TGTGCCTGGAGTGGGCCGGACAGGGGCACCTATGGCTACACCTTT
CAWSGPDRGTYGYTF
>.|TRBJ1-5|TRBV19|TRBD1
TGTGCCAGTAATAAACAGGGGAACAGCAATCAGCCCCAGCATTTT
CASNKQGNSNQPQHF
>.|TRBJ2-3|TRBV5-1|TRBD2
TGCGCCAGCAGCCTATTAGCGGGAGGGATCACAGATACGCAGTATTTT
CASSLLAGGITDTQYF
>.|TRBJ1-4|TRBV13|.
TGTGCCAGCGCCCCCCGGGGAGCAACTAATGAAAAACTGTTTTTT
CASAPRGATNEKLFF
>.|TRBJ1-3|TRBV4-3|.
TGCGCCAGCAGCCAAGTCCCCTCGGAGGGGAACACCATATATTTT
CASSQVPSEGNTIYF
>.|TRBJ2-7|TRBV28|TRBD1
TGTGCCAGCAGTTCGACCTGGACAGGGGGACCCTACGAGCAGTACTTC
CASSSTWTGGPYEQYF
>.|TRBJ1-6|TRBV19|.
TGTGCCAGTAGTCCAGGACAGCATAATTCACCCCTCCACTTT
CASSPGQHNSPLHF
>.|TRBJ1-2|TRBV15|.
TGTGCCACCAGCAGAGATCGGCAGGGTGGTGGCTACACCTTC
CATSRDRQGGGYTF
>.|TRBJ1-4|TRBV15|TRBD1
TGTGCCACCAGCAGAGATCTAACAGGGGAACTAGGTGAAAAACTGTTTTTT
CATSRDLTGELGEKLFF
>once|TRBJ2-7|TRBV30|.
TGTGCCTGGAAGACAGTGGGCTCCTACGAGCAGTACTTC
CAWKTVGSYEQYF
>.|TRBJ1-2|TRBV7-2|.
TGTGCCAGCAGCATCGGTATCAACTATGGCTACACCTTC
CASSIGINYGYTF
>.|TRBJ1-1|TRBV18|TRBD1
TGTGCCAGCTCAGCGACAGGGGGCACTGAAGCTTTCTTT
CASSATGGTEAFF
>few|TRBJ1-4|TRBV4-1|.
TGCGCCAGCAGCCAAGATCCCCAGAAACTGTTTTTT
CASSQDPQKLFF
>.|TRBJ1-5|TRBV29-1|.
TGCAGCGTTCAAGGGGCTATCAATCAGCCCCAGCATTTT
CSVQGAINQPQHF
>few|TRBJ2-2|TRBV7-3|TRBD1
TGTGCCAGCAGCTCGACAGGGGCCGGGGAGCTGTTTTTT
CASSSTGAGELFF
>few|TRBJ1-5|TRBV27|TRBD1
TGTGCCAGCAGTTTCAGGGGGGACAGGGGCAATCAGCCCCAGCATTTT
CASSFRGDRGNQPQHF
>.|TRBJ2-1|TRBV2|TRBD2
TGTGCCAGCAGTCCCGCTGGCGGGAGTAATCATGAGCAGTTCTTC
CASSPAGGSNHEQFF
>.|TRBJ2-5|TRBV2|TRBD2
TGTGCCAGCGGGACTATCCAAGAGACCCAGTACTTC
CASGTIQETQYF
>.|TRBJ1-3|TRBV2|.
TGTGCCAGCACCTCGGGACTCTCTGGAAACACCATATATTTT
CASTSGLSGNTIYF
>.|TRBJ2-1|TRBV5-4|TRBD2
TGTGCCAGCAGCTTGGTTCCTAGCGGGGGTCGGGAGCAGTTCTTC
CASSLVPSGGREQFF
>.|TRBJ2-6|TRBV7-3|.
TGTGCCAGCAGCTTAACCCCTAGATTCTCTGGGGCCAACGTCCTGACTTTC
CASSLTPRFSGANVLTF
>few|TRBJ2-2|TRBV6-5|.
TGTGCCAGCAGTTACCCTACCGGGGAGCTGTTTTTT
CASSYPTGELFF
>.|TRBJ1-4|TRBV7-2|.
TGTGCCAGCAGCTTGATCAGGGGTGAAAAACTGTTTTTT
CASSLIRGEKLFF
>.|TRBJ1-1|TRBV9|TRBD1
TGTGCCAGCAGCCCCGTGGACAGGGTGCAAGGAGCTTTCTTT
CASSPVDRVQGAFF
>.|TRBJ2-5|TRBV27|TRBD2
TGTGCCAGCAGGACTCTACCGGGGGGGACCCAGTACTTC
CASRTLPGGTQYF
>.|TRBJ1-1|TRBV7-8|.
TGTGCCAGCACCGTAGGGGAGGGGCGTTGGAACACTGAAGCTTTCTTT
CASTVGEGRWNTEAFF
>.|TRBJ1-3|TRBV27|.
TGTGCCAGCAGCAAAGAGGGGGGGCCTGGAAACACCATATATTTT
CASSKEGGPGNTIYF
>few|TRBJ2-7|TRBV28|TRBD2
TGTGCCAGCAGTTCCCGGACTAGTGGGGGGGGCGAGCAGTACTTC
CASSSRTSGGGEQYF
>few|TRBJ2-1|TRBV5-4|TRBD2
TGTGCCAGCAGCTTGGGAGCGGGGGATATTTCCTACAATGAGCAGTTCTTC
CASSLGAGDISYNEQFF